A selection of T cell receptor beta chains follows, all from one sample in a study of identical twins. MiXCR, applied by TCRdb to the 5' RACE reads, yields one record per CDR3 protein. Of 270,000 or so distinct CDR3 sequences in the sample, approximately 8.3% were seen once. The same sample was also used in a study of yellow fever vaccine responses in identical twins.

The sequencing sample was made of CD8+ T cells sorted from blood. These receptors all stem from a woman between 18 and 30 years old in good health. CDR3s include the opening cysteine and the closing phenylalanine or tryptophan.

CDR3 protein,V gene
CASSPYYRGNQPQHF,TRBV4-3
CASDSGSHAQYF,TRBV12-3/TRBV12-4
CASSDGLEAGTQYF,TRBV28
CASSQGFGTRVREQYF,TRBV14
CASRGPGARETQYF,TRBV7-9
CSAADGYYNTGELFF,TRBV20-1
CASTNSGANVLTF,TRBV6-5
CSVEGASGTYEQYF,TRBV29-1
CASSAPGQANSPLHF,TRBV6-1
CASSYSIGDHEQYF,TRBV6-5
CASSLFRQEGVNEQFF,TRBV27
CAISEVRNEQFF,TRBV10-3
CSARDLLRDRDNSPLHF,TRBV20-1
CASSFTPMSSYNEQFF,TRBV5-5
CASSQDAGVHSYEQYF,TRBV4-3